This T cell receptor (beta chain) was profiled in a study of blood T cell repertoires in COVID-19. This clone was seen only once. Per the authors' pipeline: Reference gene primer amplification gave nucleated cell count estimates. The table came from immunoSEQ multiplex PCR; TCRdb's copy has only in-frame clones and leaves some out. That table supplies the V and J calls and clone size; D and trimming were determined from the DNA. The sample consists of 300,000 to 400,000 clones, less than 90% of them appearing once. CDR1 is SQVTM, CDR2 ANQGSEA, per germline. With V trimmed by 6 bases and J by 4 bases, 11 bases remained unmatched. The CDR3 has 16 amino acids.

The clonotype comes from a woman aged 55 to 70 with COVID-19, enrolled during active disease. What was sequenced was peripheral blood. The J gene is TRBJ2-2, the V gene TRBV29-1; 10 nucleotides agree with TRBD1. The CDR3 DNA reads as TGCAGCGTCTCCGGGACAGGGGAAATTCGCACCGGGGAGCTGTTTTTT. This encodes CSVSGTGEIRTGELFF.